This TCR beta chain was identified during a study of neurological immune-mediated disorders. Template-switch 5'RACE cDNA synthesis added a 10-nucleotide unique molecular identifier. Every sequencing run generated in excess of 160 million TCR-beta sequences. These sequences covered 15-18 subjects. TCRdb reprocessed the 5' RACE reads via MiXCR and lists one record per CDR3 protein. Of fewer than 85,000 distinct CDR3 sequences in the sample, roughly a sixth are singletons; the top ten hold 15%. Many counts were recorded for this clonotype. This CDR3 region has 10 residues. CDR1 and CDR2 (germline): SGHRS, YFSETQ. V was shortened by 4 bases and J by 5 bases, with 3 bases between the two germline ends. Individuals who volunteered at a blood bank located in Maryland, USA, made up the group of healthy controls. From 2 million PBMCs stored at -80 C, the unsorted libraries were generated.

This sequence was found in a woman in her thirties or forties in good health. This chain connects TRBV5-1 to TRBJ1-2; no definite D call. What was sequenced was PBMCs. CDR3 coding DNA: TGCGCCAGCAGCCAATATGGCTACACCTTC. Its translation is CASSQYGYTF.